Described below is a single T cell receptor (beta chain) sequence and its context. Its antigen is undetermined. The data are from a study of blood T cells in healthy people across ages. Study results and limitations: Calculation of diversity from one million T cells yielded estimates considered to be underestimates.

With a J-beta primer mix and a sample-barcoded 5' primer, a second PCR ran about 6 to 11 cycles. No fewer than 3 million CDR3-containing paired-end reads came from each sample. TCRdb processed the 5' RACE reads anew with MiXCR; each CDR3 protein has one entry. The sample has roughly 1.9 million distinct CDR3 sequences; around 40% are singletons. The CDR3 spans 15 residues. Trimming took 5 bases from V and 0 from J, leaving 14 bases between them. Germline CDR1 reads SEHNR; CDR2 reads FQNEAQ (reference sequence). There were healthy Caucasian individuals from Russia, aged roughly 6 to 100, serving as donors. Every donor gave roughly 9.2 milliliters of peripheral blood.

The sequence was obtained from a human donor in good health. Input material: blood. This sequence joins TRBV7-9 and TRBJ2-7; D gene uncertain. For the CDR3, the DNA is TGTGCCAGCAGCCCCTCCCGGACCAGCTCCTACGAGCAGTACTTC. As protein: CASSPSRTSSYEQYF.